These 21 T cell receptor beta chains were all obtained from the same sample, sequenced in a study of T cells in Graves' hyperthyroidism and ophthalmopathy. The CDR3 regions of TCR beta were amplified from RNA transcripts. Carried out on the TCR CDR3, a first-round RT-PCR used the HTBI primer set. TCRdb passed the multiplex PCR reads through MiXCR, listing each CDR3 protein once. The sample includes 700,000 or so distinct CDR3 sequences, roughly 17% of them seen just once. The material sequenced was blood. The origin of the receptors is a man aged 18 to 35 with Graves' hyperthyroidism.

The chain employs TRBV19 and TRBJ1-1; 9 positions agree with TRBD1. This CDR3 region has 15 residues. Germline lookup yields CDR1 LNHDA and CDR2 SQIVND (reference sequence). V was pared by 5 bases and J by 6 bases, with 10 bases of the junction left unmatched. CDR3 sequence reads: CASSPSQGAGPEAFF. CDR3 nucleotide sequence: TGTGCCAGTAGTCCTTCACAGGGGGCGGGCCCTGAAGCTTTCTTT.

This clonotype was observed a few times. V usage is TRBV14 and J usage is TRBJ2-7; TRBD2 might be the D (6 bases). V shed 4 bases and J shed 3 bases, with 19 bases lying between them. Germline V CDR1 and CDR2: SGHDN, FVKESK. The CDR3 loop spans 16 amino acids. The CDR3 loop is CASSRQGWGRIYEQYF. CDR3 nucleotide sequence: TGTGCCAGCAGCCGCCAGGGATGGGGGAGGATCTACGAGCAGTACTTC.

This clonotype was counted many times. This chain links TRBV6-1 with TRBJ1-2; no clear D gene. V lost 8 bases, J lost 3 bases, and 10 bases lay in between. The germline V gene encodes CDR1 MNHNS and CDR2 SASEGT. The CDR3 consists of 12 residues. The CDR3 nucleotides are TGTGCCAGCGATTATCTTTACTATGGCTACACCTTC. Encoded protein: CASDYLYYGYTF.

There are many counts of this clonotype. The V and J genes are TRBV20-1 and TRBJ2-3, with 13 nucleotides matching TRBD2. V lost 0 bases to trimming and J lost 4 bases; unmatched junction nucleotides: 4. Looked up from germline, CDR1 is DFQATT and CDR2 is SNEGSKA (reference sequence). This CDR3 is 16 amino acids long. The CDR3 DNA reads TGCAGTGCTAGAGACCCGGGACTAGCGGGACCAGATACGCAGTATTTT. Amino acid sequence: CSARDPGLAGPDTQYF.

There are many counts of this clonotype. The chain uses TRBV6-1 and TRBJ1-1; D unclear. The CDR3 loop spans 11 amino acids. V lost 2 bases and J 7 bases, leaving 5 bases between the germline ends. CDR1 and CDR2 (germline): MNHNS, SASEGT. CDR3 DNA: TGTGCCAGCAGTGAACGAATTGAAGCTTTCTTT. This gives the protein CASSERIEAFF.

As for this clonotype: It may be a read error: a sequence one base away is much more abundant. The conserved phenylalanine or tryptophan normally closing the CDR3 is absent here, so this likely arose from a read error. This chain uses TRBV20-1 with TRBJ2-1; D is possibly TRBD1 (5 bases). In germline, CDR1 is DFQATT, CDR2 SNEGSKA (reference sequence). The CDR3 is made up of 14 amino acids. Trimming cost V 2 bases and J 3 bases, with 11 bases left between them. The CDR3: CSARSQGGYNEQFS. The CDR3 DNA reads TGCAGTGCTAGAAGTCAGGGTGGCTACAATGAGCAGTTCTCC.

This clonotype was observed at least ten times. The DNA of the CDR3 is TGTGCCAGCAGTCGACAGGGGGCAGGGAATCAGCCCCAGCATTTT. Amino acids: CASSRQGAGNQPQHF. The chain employs TRBV28 and TRBJ1-5; 10 bases map to TRBD1. This CDR3 has 15 residues. Germline V CDR1 and CDR2: MDHEN, SYDVKM. The V gene end was trimmed by 5 bases and the J gene end by 4 bases; junction bases not matched to a gene: 5. The full variable domain, completed using reference TRBV28 and TRBJ1-5, is DVKVTQSSRYLVKRTGEKVFLECVQDMDHENMFWYRQDPGLGLRLIYFSYDVKMKEKGDIPEGYSVSREKKERFSLILESASTNQTSMYLCASSRQGAGNQPQHFGDGTRLSIL.

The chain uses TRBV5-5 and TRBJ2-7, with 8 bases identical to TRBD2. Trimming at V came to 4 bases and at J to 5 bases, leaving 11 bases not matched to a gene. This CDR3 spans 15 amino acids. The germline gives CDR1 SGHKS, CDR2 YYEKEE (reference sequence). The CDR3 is CASSQGGKRENEQYF. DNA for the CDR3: TGTGCCAGCAGCCAGGGAGGAAAGCGGGAGAACGAGCAGTACTTC.

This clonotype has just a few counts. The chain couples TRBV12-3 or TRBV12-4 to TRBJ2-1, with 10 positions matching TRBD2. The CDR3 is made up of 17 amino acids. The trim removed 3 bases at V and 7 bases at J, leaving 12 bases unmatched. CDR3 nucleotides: TGTGCCAGCAGTTTTTCAGGGAGCGGGAGGGCCGGTAATGAGCAGTTCTTC. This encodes CASSFSGSGRAGNEQFF.

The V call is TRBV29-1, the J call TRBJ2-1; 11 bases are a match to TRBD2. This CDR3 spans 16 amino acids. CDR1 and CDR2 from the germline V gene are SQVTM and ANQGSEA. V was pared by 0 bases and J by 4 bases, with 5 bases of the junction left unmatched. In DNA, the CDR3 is TGCAGCGTTGAAGAAGATGGGACTAGCGGATACAATGAGCAGTTCTTC. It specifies CSVEEDGTSGYNEQFF.

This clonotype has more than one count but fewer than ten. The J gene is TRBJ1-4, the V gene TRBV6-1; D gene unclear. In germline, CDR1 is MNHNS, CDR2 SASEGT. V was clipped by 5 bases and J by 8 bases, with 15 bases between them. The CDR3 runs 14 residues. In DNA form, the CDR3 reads TGTGCCAGCAGTTCCCCGGGATTAGGAGAAAAACTGTTTTTT. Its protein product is CASSSPGLGEKLFF.

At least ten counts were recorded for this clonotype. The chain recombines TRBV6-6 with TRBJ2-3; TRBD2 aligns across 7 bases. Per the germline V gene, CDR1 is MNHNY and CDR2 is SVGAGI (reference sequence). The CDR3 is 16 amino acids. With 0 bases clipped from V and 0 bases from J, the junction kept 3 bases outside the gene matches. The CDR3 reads CASSYSAGDSTDTQYF. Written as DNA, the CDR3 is TGTGCCAGCAGTTACTCGGCGGGAGACAGCACAGATACGCAGTATTTT.

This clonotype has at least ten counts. CDR3 in amino acids: CASSLRRTPSGGNTIYF. DNA for the CDR3: TGTGCCAGCAGCCTAAGGAGGACACCTTCTGGTGGGAACACCATATATTTT. The chain uses TRBV28 and TRBJ1-3; possibly TRBD1 for D (5 bases). The CDR3 contains 17 residues. Trimming pared 6 bases from V and 7 bases from J, leaving 25 bases between. CDR1 and CDR2 from the germline V gene are MDHEN and SYDVKM.

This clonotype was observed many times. The CDR3 is CASSPFPGQGALEQYF. CDR3 sequence (DNA): TGTGCCAGCAGCCCTTTTCCGGGACAGGGAGCCCTCGAGCAGTACTTC. The gene calls are TRBV27 and TRBJ2-7; 9 nucleotides agree with TRBD1. CDR1 and CDR2 (germline): MNHEY, SMNVEV (reference sequence). V lost 6 bases and J lost 6; bases outside the gene matches: 15. This CDR3 is 16 amino acids long.

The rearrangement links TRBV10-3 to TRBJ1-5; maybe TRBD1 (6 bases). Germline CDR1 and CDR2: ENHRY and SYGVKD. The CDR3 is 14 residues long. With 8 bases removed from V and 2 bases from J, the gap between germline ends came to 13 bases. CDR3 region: CAISVQGGNQPQHF. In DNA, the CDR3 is TGTGCCATCTCGGTACAGGGCGGCAATCAGCCCCAGCATTTT.

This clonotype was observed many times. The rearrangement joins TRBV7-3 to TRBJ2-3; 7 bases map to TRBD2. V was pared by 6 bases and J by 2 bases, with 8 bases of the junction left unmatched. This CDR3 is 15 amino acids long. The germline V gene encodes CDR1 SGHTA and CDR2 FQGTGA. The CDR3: CASSYTSAHTDTQYF. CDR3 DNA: TGTGCCAGCAGTTATACTAGCGCCCACACAGATACGCAGTATTTT.

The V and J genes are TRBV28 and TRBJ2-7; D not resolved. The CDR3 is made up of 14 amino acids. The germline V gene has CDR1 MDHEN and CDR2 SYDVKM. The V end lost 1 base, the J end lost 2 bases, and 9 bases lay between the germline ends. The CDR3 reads CASSLLPNTYEQYF. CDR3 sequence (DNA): TGTGCCAGCAGTTTATTGCCCAACACCTACGAGCAGTACTTC.

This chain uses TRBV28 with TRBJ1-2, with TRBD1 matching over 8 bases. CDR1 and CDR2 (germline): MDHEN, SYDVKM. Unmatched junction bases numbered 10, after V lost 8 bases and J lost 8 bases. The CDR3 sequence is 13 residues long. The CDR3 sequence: CASGRQGKEGYTF. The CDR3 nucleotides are TGTGCCAGCGGCAGACAGGGGAAGGAAGGCTACACCTTC.

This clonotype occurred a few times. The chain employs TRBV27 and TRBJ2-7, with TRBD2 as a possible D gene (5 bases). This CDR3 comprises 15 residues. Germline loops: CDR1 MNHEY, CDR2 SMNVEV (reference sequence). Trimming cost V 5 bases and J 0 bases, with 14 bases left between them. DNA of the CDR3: TGTGCCAGCAGTAGGGAGTATGGTAGCTCCTACGAGCAGTACTTC. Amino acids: CASSREYGSSYEQYF.

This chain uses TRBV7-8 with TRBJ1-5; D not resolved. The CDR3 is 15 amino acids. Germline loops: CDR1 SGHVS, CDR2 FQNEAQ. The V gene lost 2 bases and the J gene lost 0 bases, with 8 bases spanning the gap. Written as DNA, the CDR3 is TGTGCCAGCAGCTTATCGAGTACTAGCAATCAGCCCCAGCATTTT. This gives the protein CASSLSSTSNQPQHF.

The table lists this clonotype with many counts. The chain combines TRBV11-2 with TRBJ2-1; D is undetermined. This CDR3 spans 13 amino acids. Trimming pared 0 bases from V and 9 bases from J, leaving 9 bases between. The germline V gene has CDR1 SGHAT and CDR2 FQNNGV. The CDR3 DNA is TGTGCCAGCAGCTTAGAAAGGGTTCTTGAGCAGTTCTTC. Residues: CASSLERVLEQFF.